This T cell receptor beta chain was obtained from a study of immune evolution from preneoplasia to lung adenocarcinoma. A word on this clone: No antigen is known for it.

Repertoires were generated with immunoSEQ multiplex PCR, while TCRdb's copy carries only in-frame clones and drops some. The data contain about 3,700 clones, about 82% of them seen just once; the ten biggest clones take up over 2%. Patient tissue came from resections in Japan or China, 2014–2017. Nucleic acids came from premalignant or tumor cells enriched by macro-dissection. Findings and limits, study-wide: Top clone frequencies peaked in normal lung, apparently declining through invasive adenocarcinoma. Highest clonality occurred in KRAS-mutant, not EGFR-mutant or double wild-type, nodules.

The CDR3 loop spans 12 amino acids. Between the trimmed V and J ends, which lost 5 bases and 5 bases, there was a span of 10 bases. The V gene's germline CDR1 is SEHNR and CDR2 FQNEAQ (reference sequence). The sample was FFPE invasive lung adenocarcinoma tissue. The chain recombines TRBV7-9 with TRBJ2-7; maybe TRBD2 (6 bases). The receptor was derived from a person aged 45 to 60 with lung adenocarcinoma. The CDR3 region has the DNA TGTGCCAGCAGCCGGGAGACCGACGAGCAGTACTTC. This sequence encodes CASSRETDEQYF.